The clone carrying this TCR beta chain was counted at least ten times. Germline assignment: CDR1 SGHRS and CDR2 YFSETQ. The CDR3 sequence is 14 residues long. Trimming left V 0 bases short and J 2 bases short, with 8 bases between. This entry comes from a study of early T cells in non-severe SARS-CoV-2 infection. Using its own MiXCR run on the 5' RACE reads, TCRdb lists one record per CDR3 protein. The table includes 29,000 or so distinct CDR3 sequences, approximately 4.7% detected once. The sequencing sample was made of whole blood. The chain couples TRBV5-1 to TRBJ2-5; D gene uncertain. The sequence was collected from an adult who was a healthcare worker with PCR-confirmed SARS-CoV-2 infection or an uninfected control (not recorded which). The CDR3 region is CASSLEAVQETQYF. In nucleotides, the CDR3 is TGCGCCAGCAGCTTGGAGGCGGTACAAGAGACCCAGTACTTC.